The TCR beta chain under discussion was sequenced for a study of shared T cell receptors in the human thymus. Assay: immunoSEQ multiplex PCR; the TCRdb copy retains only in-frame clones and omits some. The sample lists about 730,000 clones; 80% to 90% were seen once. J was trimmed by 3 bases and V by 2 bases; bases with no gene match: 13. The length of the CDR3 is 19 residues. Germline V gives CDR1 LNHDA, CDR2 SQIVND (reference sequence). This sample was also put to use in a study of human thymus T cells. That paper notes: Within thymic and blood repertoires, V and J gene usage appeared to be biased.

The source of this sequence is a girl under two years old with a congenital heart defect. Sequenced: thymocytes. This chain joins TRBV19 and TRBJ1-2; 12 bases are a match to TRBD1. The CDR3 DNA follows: TGTGCCAGTAGTATACGTAGCCGGGACAGGGGGCGGCTTCACTATGGCTACACCTTC. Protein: CASSIRSRDRGRLHYGYTF.